Listed here is a single T cell receptor beta chain. Its antigen is not known. An equimolar mix of two oligonucleotides served as the beta constant-region primer for TRBC1 and TRBC2. MiXCR, applied by TCRdb to the UMI-ligation and nested PCR reads, yields one record per CDR3 protein. The top ten clones hold about 0.14% of a sample with under 150,000 distinct CDR3 sequences, approximately 15% of them seen once. After CD4 positive bead selection, the CD4-negative fraction gave CD8 T cells. The sample is drawn from a study of naive and memory T cell subsets. General study findings and limits: Findings for naive and memory subsets could not be checked against ground truth. From naive to CM, EM and EMRA, diversity decreased and Gini increased.

This TCR derives from a human donor in good health. Sequencing was carried out using naive CD4+ T cells from blood.

This chain's CDR3 is CASSIDLWGMAYNEQFF. CDR3 coding DNA: TGTGCCAGTAGTATAGATCTATGGGGCATGGCCTACAATGAGCAGTTCTTC. This rearrangement joins TRBV19 to TRBJ2-1; D perhaps matches TRBD1 (5 bases). Germline CDR1 and CDR2: LNHDA and SQIVND (reference sequence). V was shortened by 0 bases and J by 2 bases, with 14 bases between the two germline ends. The CDR3 is 17 amino acids.